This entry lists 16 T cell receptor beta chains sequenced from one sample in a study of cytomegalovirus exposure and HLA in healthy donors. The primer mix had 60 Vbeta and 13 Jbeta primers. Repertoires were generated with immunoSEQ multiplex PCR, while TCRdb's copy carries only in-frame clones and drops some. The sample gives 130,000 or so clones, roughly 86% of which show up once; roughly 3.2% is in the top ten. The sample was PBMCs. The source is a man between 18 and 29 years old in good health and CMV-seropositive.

This chain's CDR3 is CAALAGFSSTDTQYF. The CDR3 DNA follows: TGTGCCGCCCTGGCGGGGTTCTCTAGCACAGATACGCAGTATTTT. The V and J genes are TRBV10-3 and TRBJ2-3, with a weak D call TRBD2 (6 bases). The CDR3 loop spans 15 amino acids. The germline V gene encodes CDR1 ENHRY and CDR2 SYGVKD. Trimming shortened V by 11 bases and J by 0 bases, and 18 bases separated the two germline ends.

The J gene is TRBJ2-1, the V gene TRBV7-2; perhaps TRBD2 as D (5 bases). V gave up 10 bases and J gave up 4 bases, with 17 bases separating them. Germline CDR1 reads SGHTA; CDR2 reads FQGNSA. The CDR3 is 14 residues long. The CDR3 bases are TGTGCCATAGAAAGGGAGACCAAGTACAATGAGCAGTTCTTC. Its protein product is CAIERETKYNEQFF.

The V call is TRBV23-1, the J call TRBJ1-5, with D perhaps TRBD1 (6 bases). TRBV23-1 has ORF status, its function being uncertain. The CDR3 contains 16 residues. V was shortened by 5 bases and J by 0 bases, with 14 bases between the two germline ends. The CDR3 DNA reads TGCGCCAGCAGTATAAGGACAGCACTTAGCAATCAGCCCCAGCATTTT. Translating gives CASSIRTALSNQPQHF.

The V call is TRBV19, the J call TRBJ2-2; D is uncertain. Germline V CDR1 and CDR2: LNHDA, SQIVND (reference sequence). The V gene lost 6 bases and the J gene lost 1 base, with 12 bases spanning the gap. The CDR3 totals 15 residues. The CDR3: CASRNGRLNTGELFF. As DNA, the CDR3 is TGTGCCAGTAGGAATGGCAGGCTGAACACCGGGGAGCTGTTTTTT.

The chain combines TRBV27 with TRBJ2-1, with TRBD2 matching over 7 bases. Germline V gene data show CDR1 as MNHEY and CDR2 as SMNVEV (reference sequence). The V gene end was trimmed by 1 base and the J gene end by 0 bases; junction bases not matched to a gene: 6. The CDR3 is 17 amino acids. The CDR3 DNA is TGTGCCAGCAGTTTATATGGGACTATGGGCTCCTACAATGAGCAGTTCTTC. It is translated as CASSLYGTMGSYNEQFF.

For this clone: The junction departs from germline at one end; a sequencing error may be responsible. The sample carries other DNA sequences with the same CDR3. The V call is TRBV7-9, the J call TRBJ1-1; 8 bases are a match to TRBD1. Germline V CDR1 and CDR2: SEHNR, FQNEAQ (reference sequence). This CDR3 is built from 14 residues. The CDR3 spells CASSSGQGRTEAFF. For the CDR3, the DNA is TGTGCCAGCAGCTCAGGACAGGGACGCACTGAGGCTTTCTTT.

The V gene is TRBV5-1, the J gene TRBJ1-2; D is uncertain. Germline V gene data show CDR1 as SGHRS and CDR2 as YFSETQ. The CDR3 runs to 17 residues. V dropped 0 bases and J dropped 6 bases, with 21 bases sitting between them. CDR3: CASSLAASGRSWNGYTF. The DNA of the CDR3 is TGCGCCAGCAGCTTGGCGGCTTCAGGCCGGTCTTGGAATGGCTACACCTTC.

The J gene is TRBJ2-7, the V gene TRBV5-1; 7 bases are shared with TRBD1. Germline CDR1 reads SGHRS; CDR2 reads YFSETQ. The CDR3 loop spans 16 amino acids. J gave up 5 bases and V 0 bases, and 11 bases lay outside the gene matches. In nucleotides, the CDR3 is TGCGCCAGCAGCTTGGGTGTGTGGACAGGAGGTGACGAGCAGTACTTC. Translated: CASSLGVWTGGDEQYF. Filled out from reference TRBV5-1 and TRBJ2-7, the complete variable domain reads KAGVTQTPRYLIKTRGQQVTLSCSPISGHRSVSWYQQTPGQGLQFLFEYFSETQRNKGNFPGRFSGRQFSNSRSEMNVSTLELGDSALYLCASSLGVWTGGDEQYFGPGTRLTVT.

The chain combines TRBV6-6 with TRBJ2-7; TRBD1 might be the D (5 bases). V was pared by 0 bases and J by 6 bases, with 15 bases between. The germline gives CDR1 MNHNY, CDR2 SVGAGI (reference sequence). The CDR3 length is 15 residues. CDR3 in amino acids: CASSYSKLLQGEQYF. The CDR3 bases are TGTGCCAGCAGTTACTCGAAACTACTCCAGGGCGAGCAGTACTTC.

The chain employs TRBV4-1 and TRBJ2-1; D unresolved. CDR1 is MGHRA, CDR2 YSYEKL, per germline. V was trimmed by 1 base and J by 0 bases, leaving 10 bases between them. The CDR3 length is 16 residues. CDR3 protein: CASSQGTAPSYNEQFF. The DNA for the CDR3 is TGCGCCAGCAGCCAAGGTACTGCGCCCTCCTACAATGAGCAGTTCTTC.

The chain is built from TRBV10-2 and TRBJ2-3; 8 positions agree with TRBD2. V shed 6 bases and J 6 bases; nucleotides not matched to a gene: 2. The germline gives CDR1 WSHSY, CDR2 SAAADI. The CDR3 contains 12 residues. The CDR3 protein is CASRGLVDTQYF. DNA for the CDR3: TGCGCCAGCAGGGGACTAGTGGATACGCAGTATTTT.

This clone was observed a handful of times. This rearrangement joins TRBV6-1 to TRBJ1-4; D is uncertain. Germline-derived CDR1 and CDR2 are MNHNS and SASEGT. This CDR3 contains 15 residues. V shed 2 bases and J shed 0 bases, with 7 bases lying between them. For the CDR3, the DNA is TGTGCCAGCAGTGAATGGAGCGCAACTAATGAAAAACTGTTTTTT. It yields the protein CASSEWSATNEKLFF.

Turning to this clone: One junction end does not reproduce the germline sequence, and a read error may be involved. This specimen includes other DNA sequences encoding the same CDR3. This chain's CDR3 is CASSVGNRGTDTQYF. Written as DNA, the CDR3 is TGTGCCAGCAGCGTAGGCAACAGGGGCACAGATACACAGTATTTT. V is TRBV9 and J is TRBJ2-3, with 7 positions matching TRBD1. Germline V gene data show CDR1 as SGDLS and CDR2 as YYNGEE. The CDR3 has 15 residues.

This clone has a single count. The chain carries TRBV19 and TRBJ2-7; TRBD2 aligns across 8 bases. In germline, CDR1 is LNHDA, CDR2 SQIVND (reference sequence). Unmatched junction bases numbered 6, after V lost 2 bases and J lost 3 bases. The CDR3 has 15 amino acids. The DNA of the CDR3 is TGTGCCAGTAGTATATATGCGGGAGGACGCTACGAGCAGTACTTC. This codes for CASSIYAGGRYEQYF.

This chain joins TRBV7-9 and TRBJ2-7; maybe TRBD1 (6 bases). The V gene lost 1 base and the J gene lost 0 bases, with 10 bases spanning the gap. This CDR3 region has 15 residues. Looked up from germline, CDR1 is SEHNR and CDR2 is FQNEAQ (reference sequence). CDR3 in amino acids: CASSLVGTPSYEQYF. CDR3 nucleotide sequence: TGTGCCAGCAGCTTAGTCGGGACACCCTCCTACGAGCAGTACTTC.

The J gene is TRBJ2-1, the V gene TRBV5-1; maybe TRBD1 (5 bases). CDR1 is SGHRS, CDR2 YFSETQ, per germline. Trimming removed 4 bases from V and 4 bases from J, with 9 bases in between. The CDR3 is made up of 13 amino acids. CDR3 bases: TGCGCCAGCAGCAAAGACAGATACAATGAGCAGTTCTTC. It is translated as CASSKDRYNEQFF.